These 31 T cell receptor beta chains share one sample of origin, sequenced in a study of T cells expressing NK-cell markers. From its re-call of the 5' RACE reads, TCRdb lists each CDR3 protein once, without DNA. Its table records 350,000 to 450,000 distinct CDR3 sequences. Sequencing was done on a sample of blood T cells: a sorted CD56 or NKG2C T cell subset, CD4+ or CD8+ T cells, or bulk PBMC T cells (not recorded which). The receptors stem from a man aged 18-70 years in good health.

This rearrangement joins TRBV15 to TRBJ2-2; TCRdb gives TRBD1 as the D gene, but with no DNA this cannot be confirmed. The CDR3 totals 17 residues. Germline V gives CDR1 LNHNV, CDR2 YYDKDF (reference sequence). CDR3: CATSRGGTGGRTGELFF.

The rearrangement uses TRBV28 and TRBJ2-7; TCRdb lists TRBD1, though no DNA is available to test this call. Germline V gives CDR1 MDHEN, CDR2 SYDVKM. The CDR3 consists of 15 residues. Here the CDR3 reads CASSSHRVSSYEQYF.

The J gene is TRBJ2-6, the V gene TRBV6-5. The CDR3 sequence is 15 residues long. Looked up from germline, CDR1 is MNHEY and CDR2 is SVGAGI. The CDR3 sequence is CASSYQSRWANVLTF.

The genes are TRBV27 and TRBJ2-1. CDR1 and CDR2 from the germline V gene are MNHEY and SMNVEV (reference sequence). The CDR3 extends over 14 amino acids. CDR3 amino acids: CASSFGQPYNEQFF.

The V gene is TRBV3-1, the J gene TRBJ2-7; no DNA is available, so the TRBD1 call from TCRdb remains unchecked. This CDR3 spans 15 amino acids. Germline V gene sequence: CDR1 LGHDT, CDR2 YNNKEL (reference sequence). The CDR3 loop is CASSHLYGGTYEQYF.

The rearrangement uses TRBV14 and TRBJ1-1; TCRdb calls TRBD1, which cannot be checked without DNA. The length of the CDR3 is 14 residues. Germline loops: CDR1 SGHDN, CDR2 FVKESK. CDR3: CASSPIRDRAEAFF.

This chain joins TRBV2 and TRBJ2-3; TCRdb lists TRBD1, though no DNA is available to test this call. This CDR3 has 13 amino acids. Germline CDR1 and CDR2: SNHLY and FYNNEI. The CDR3 protein is CASTGQPTDTQYF.

V and J are TRBV5-1 and TRBJ1-4; TCRdb picks TRBD1, but there is no DNA to check that call. This CDR3 region has 15 residues. Germline lookup yields CDR1 SGHRS and CDR2 YFSETQ. This CDR3 is CASSLGRGTEEKLFF.

The chain employs TRBV2 and TRBJ1-1. Germline lookup yields CDR1 SNHLY and CDR2 FYNNEI. The CDR3 length is 13 residues. The CDR3 loop is CASSGIGSTEAFF.

The J gene is TRBJ2-7, the V gene TRBV12-3 or TRBV12-4; lacking DNA, the TRBD1 call made by TCRdb goes unchecked. This CDR3 is 14 amino acids long. The CDR3 here is CASSPGQGGYEQYF.

J is TRBJ2-3 and V is TRBV2; TCRdb proposes TRBD2, but this gene call is untestable without DNA. The CDR3 extends over 13 amino acids. Per the germline V gene, CDR1 is SNHLY and CDR2 is FYNNEI. This CDR3 reads CASSVGQRHTQYF. Full variable domain (remainder filled in from reference TRBV2 and TRBJ2-3): EPEVTQTPSHQVTQMGQEVILRCVPISNHLYFYWYRQILGQKVEFLVSFYNNEISEKSEIFDDQFSVERPDGSNFTLKIRSTKLEDSAMYFCASSVGQRHTQYFGPGTRLTVL.

This rearrangement joins TRBV19 to TRBJ2-1; there is no DNA to check the TCRdb D call of TRBD2. This CDR3 contains 16 residues. CDR1 and CDR2 from the germline V gene are LNHDA and SQIVND (reference sequence). CDR3 residues: CASRKQAGGSYNEQFF. The complete variable domain, with remaining parts taken from reference TRBV19 and TRBJ2-1, reads DGGITQSPKYLFRKEGQNVTLSCEQNLNHDAMYWYRQDPGQGLRLIYYSQIVNDFQKGDIAEGYSVSREKKESFPLTVTSAQKNPTAFYLCASRKQAGGSYNEQFFGPGTRLTVL.

The chain's CDR3 is CASSPHRGPGNQPQHF. The chain is built from TRBV7-6 and TRBJ1-5; TCRdb picks TRBD1, but there is no DNA to check that call. The CDR3 covers 16 residues. From germline, CDR1 is SGHVS and CDR2 FNYEAQ.

The chain has TRBV5-1 and TRBJ1-2. The CDR3 runs 13 residues. Germline-derived CDR1 and CDR2 are SGHRS and YFSETQ. CDR3 loop: CASRVTANYGYTF.

This chain's CDR3 is CASSLGGTIYGYTF. The chain has TRBV28 and TRBJ1-2; checking the TCRdb D call of TRBD1 is not possible without DNA. The germline V gene has CDR1 MDHEN and CDR2 SYDVKM. The CDR3 has 14 residues.

V gene TRBV5-5 combines with J gene TRBJ2-2; lacking DNA, the TRBD1 call made by TCRdb goes unchecked. The CDR3 length is 15 residues. Germline V gene sequence: CDR1 SGHKS, CDR2 YYEKEE (reference sequence). The CDR3: CASSPHGGRQEELFF.

This chain's CDR3 is CASSLFSGWTGSTDTQYF. The rearrangement uses TRBV28 and TRBJ2-3; the TCRdb D gene call, TRBD1, has no DNA to confirm it. Germline V gives CDR1 MDHEN, CDR2 SYDVKM. There are 18 residues in the CDR3.

The chain employs TRBV19 and TRBJ2-7; there is no DNA to check the TCRdb D call of TRBD1. The CDR3 has 17 residues. Looked up from germline, CDR1 is LNHDA and CDR2 is SQIVND (reference sequence). The chain's CDR3 is CASSSLPGRGESYEQYF. The full variable domain, in which reference TRBV19 and TRBJ2-7 provide the parts outside the CDR3, is DGGITQSPKYLFRKEGQNVTLSCEQNLNHDAMYWYRQDPGQGLRLIYYSQIVNDFQKGDIAEGYSVSREKKESFPLTVTSAQKNPTAFYLCASSSLPGRGESYEQYFGPGTRLTVT.

The rearrangement joins TRBV6-2 or TRBV6-3 to TRBJ2-3; TCRdb's assignment of TRBD2 cannot be checked, as there is no DNA. This CDR3 contains 17 residues. The germline V gene has CDR1 MNHEY and CDR2 SVGEGT. The CDR3 is CASNQEGLAASGDTQYF.

The chain recombines TRBV3-1 with TRBJ1-4. The CDR3 totals 16 residues. Germline values: CDR1 LGHDT, CDR2 YNNKEL (reference sequence). CDR3 in amino acids: CASSQPSGLTNEKLFF.

The J gene is TRBJ2-5, the V gene TRBV6-1. Germline CDR1 is MNHNS and CDR2 is SASEGT. The CDR3 covers 12 residues. CDR3 sequence reads: CASTLWTGAQYF.

The V gene is TRBV5-1, the J gene TRBJ2-3; TCRdb reports TRBD1, a call that lacks DNA to check it against. The CDR3 has 14 amino acids. CDR1 is SGHRS and CDR2 is YFSETQ in the germline V gene. The CDR3 sequence is CASGHAPSTDTQYF.

This chain uses TRBV11-2 with TRBJ2-1; there is no DNA to check the TCRdb D call of TRBD1. The CDR3 length is 16 residues. CDR1 and CDR2 (germline): SGHAT, FQNNGV. The CDR3 sequence is CASSLGSEGAYNEQFF.

The genes are TRBV15 and TRBJ2-2; TCRdb picks TRBD1, but there is no DNA to check that call. This CDR3 comprises 13 residues. Germline V gene sequence: CDR1 LNHNV, CDR2 YYDKDF (reference sequence). The CDR3 loop reads CATSRGAPVELFF. The full variable domain, rest sourced from reference TRBV15 and TRBJ2-2, is DAMVIQNPRYQVTQFGKPVTLSCSQTLNHNVMYWYQQKSSQAPKLLFHYYDKDFNNEADTPDNFQSRRPNTSFCFLDIRSPGLGDTAMYLCATSRGAPVELFFGEGSRLTVL.

This chain links TRBV3-1 with TRBJ1-2. This CDR3 has 13 amino acids. Germline V gene lookup returns CDR1 LGHDT and CDR2 YNNKEL (reference sequence). CDR3 sequence: CASSAVPNYGYTF.

V usage is TRBV7-2 and J usage is TRBJ2-2; as DNA is missing, the TRBD2 call by TCRdb cannot be tested. CDR1 SGHTA and CDR2 FQGNSA come from the germline V gene. The CDR3 is 16 residues long. The CDR3 is CASRPGRRGATGELFF. The full variable domain, completed using reference TRBV7-2 and TRBJ2-2, is GAGVSQSPSNKVTEKGKDVELRCDPISGHTALYWYRQSLGQGLEFLIYFQGNSAPDKSGLPSDRFSAERTGGSVSTLTIQRTQQEDSAVYLCASRPGRRGATGELFFGEGSRLTVL.

The chain recombines TRBV5-8 with TRBJ2-5. CDR1 and CDR2 (germline): SGHTS, YDEGEE. The CDR3 sequence is 16 residues long. The CDR3 protein is CASSSFNGRYQETQYF.

The chain links TRBV7-9 to TRBJ2-1; the D gene TCRdb calls, TRBD2, cannot be checked with no DNA. In germline, CDR1 is SEHNR, CDR2 FQNEAQ (reference sequence). The CDR3 extends over 17 amino acids. The CDR3 spells CASSLGLAGASYNEQFF.

The chain recombines TRBV5-5 with TRBJ1-2; absent DNA, TCRdb's TRBD1 call cannot be checked. Germline CDR1 reads SGHKS; CDR2 reads YYEKEE (reference sequence). There are 14 residues in the CDR3. CDR3 in amino acids: CASSLEGFGIGYTF.

V and J are TRBV20-1 and TRBJ2-3. This CDR3 has 13 residues. CDR1 is DFQATT and CDR2 is SNEGSKA in the germline V gene (reference sequence). This chain's CDR3 is CSAIPDYTDTQYF.

This chain joins TRBV24-1 and TRBJ2-1. The CDR3 is 15 residues long. Germline V lookup: CDR1 KGHDR, CDR2 SFDVKD. The CDR3 here is CATSGSGSFVDEQFF.